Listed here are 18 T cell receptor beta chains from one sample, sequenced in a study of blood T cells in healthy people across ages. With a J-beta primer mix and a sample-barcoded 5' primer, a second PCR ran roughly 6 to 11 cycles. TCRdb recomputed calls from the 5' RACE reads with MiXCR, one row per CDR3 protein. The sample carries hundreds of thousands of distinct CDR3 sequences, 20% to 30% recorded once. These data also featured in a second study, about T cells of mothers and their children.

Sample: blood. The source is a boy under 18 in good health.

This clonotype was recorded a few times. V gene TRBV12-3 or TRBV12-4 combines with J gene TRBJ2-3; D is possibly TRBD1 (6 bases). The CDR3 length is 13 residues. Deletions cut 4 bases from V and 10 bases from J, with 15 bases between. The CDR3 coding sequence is TGTGCCAGCAGTTCCGACGGACAGCGTCCGCAGTATTTT. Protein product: CASSSDGQRPQYF.

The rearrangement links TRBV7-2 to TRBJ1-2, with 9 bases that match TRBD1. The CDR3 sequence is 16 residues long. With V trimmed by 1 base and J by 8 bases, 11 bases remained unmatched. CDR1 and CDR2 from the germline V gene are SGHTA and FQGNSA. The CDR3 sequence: CASSLGGPGTGFGYTF. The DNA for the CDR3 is TGTGCCAGCAGCTTAGGGGGGCCCGGGACAGGGTTCGGCTACACCTTC.

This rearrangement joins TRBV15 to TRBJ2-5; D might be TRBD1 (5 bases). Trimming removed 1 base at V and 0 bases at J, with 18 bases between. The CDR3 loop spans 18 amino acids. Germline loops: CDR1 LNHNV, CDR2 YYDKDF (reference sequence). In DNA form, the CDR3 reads TGTGCCACCAGCAGAGTAGGTTGGGCAGGGTCATACCAAGAGACCCAGTACTTC. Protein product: CATSRVGWAGSYQETQYF.

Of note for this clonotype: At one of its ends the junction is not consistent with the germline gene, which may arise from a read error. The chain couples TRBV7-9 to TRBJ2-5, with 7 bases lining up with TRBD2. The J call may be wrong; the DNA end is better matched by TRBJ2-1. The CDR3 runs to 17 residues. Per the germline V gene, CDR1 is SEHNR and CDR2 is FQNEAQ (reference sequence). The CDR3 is CASSHTTGLDSNNEQFF. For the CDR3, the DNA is TGTGCCAGCAGCCACACCACCGGACTAGACTCCAACAATGAGCAGTTCTTC.

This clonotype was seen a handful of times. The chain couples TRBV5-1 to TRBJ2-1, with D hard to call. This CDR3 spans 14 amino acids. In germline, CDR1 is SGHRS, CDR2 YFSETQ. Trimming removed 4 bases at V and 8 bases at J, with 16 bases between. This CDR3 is CASSVRTIHDEQFF. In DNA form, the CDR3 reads TGCGCCAGCAGCGTTAGGACCATACACGATGAGCAGTTCTTC.

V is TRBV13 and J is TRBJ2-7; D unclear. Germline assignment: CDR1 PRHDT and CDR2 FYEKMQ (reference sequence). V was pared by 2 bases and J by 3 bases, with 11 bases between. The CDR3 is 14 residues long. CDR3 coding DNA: TGTGCCAGCAGCTTAAGGTCAGAGGACTACGAGCAGTACTTC. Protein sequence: CASSLRSEDYEQYF.

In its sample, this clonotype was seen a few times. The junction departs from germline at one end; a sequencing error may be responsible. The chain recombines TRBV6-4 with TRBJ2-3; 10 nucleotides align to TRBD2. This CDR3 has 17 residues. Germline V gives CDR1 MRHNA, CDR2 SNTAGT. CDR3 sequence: CASSVDPGSSGSFPQYF. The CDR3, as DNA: TGTGCCAGCAGTGTTGACCCCGGGTCTAGCGGGAGTTTCCCGCAGTACTTT.

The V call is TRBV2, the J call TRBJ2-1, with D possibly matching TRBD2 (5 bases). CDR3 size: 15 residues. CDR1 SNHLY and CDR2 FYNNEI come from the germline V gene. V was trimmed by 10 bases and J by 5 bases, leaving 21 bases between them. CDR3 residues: CATTTPAWENNEQFF. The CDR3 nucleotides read TGTGCCACTACAACCCCGGCTTGGGAGAACAATGAGCAGTTCTTC.

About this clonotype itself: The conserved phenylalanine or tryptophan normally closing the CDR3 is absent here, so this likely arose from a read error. CDR3 in amino acids: CASSPLRGETQYL. DNA for the CDR3: TGTGCCAGCAGCCCACTCCGGGGCGAGACCCAGTACCTC. V usage is TRBV12-3 or TRBV12-4 and J usage is TRBJ2-5, with D perhaps matching TRBD1 or TRBD2 (5 bases each). The CDR3 is 13 residues long. V lost 6 bases to trimming and J lost 5 bases, with 13 bases between them.

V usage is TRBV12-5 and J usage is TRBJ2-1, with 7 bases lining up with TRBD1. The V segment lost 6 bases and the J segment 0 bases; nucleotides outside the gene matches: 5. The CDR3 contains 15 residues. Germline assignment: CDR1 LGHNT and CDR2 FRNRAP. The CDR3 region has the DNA TGTGCTAGTGGCCAGGACAGGAGCTCCTACAATGAGCAGTTCTTC. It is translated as CASGQDRSSYNEQFF.

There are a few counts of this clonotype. The CDR3 DNA sequence: TGTGCCAGCAGCTTCGTTCAGAACAGGCTCCAAGAGACCCAGTACTTC. Translating it yields CASSFVQNRLQETQYF. V gene TRBV7-2 combines with J gene TRBJ2-5; possibly TRBD1 for D (5 bases). CDR3 size: 16 residues. Trimming took 3 bases from V and 1 from J, leaving 15 bases between them. Germline loops: CDR1 SGHTA, CDR2 FQGNSA.

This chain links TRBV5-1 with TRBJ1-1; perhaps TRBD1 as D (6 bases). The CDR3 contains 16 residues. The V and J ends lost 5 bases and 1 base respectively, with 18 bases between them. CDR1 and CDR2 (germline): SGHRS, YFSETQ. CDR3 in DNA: TGCGCCAGCAGTCCCCCCGGGGGCCGCTCGAACACTGAAGCTTTCTTT. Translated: CASSPPGGRSNTEAFF.

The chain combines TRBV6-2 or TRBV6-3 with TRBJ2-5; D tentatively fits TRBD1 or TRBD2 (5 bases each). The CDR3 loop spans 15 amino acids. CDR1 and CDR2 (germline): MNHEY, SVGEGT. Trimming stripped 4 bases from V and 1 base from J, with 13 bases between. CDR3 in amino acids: CASSSIRDGQETQYF. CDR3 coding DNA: TGTGCCAGCAGTTCCATTAGGGACGGCCAAGAGACCCAGTACTTC.

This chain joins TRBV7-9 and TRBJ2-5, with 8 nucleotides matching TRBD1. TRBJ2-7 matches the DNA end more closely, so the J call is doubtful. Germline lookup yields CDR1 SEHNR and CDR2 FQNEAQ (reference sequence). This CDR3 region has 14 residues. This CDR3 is CASSPPDRDYEQYF. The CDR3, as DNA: TGTGCCAGCAGCCCCCCGGACAGGGACTACGAGCAGTACTTC.

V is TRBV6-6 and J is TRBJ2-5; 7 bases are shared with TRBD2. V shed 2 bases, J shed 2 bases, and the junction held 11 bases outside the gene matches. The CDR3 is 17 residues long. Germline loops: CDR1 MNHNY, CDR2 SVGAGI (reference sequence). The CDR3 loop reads CASSYPGLEKTQETQYF. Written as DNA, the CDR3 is TGTGCCAGCAGTTACCCCGGACTAGAAAAAACTCAAGAGACCCAGTACTTC.

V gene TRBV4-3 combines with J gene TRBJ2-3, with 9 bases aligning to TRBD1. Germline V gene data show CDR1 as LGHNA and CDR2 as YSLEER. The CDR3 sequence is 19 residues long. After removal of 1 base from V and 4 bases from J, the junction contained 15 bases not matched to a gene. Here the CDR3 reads CASSQASLGRDRGSDTQYF. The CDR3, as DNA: TGCGCCAGCAGCCAAGCTTCCCTGGGCCGTGACAGGGGGTCAGATACGCAGTATTTT.

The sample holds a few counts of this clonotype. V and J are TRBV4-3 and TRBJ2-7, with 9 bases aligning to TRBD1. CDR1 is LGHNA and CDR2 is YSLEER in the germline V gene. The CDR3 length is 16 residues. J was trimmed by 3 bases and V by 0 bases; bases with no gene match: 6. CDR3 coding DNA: TGCGCCAGCAGCCAAGATTCGGACAGGGGACGCTACGAGCAGTACTTC. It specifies CASSQDSDRGRYEQYF.

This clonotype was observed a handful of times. The CDR3 DNA sequence: TGTGCCAGCAGCCTCCGGGACAGGATTCTTTATGGCTACACCTTC. Its translation is CASSLRDRILYGYTF. The rearrangement links TRBV3-1 to TRBJ1-2, with 8 bases identical to TRBD1. There are 15 residues in the CDR3. The germline CDR1 and CDR2 sequences are LGHDT and YNNKEL (reference sequence). V was clipped by 4 bases and J by 5 bases; unmatched bases: 9.